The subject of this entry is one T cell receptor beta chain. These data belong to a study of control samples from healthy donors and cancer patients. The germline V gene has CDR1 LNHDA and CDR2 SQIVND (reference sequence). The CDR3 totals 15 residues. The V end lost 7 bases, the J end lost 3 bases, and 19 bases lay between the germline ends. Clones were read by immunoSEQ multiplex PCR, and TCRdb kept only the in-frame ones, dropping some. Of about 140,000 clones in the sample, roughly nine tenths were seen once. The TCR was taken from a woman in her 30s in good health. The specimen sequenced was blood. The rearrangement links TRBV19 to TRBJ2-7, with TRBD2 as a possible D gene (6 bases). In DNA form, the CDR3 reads TGTGCCAGTACTGATCGAGCGGGTCTAGGCTACGAGCAGTACTTC. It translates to CASTDRAGLGYEQYF.